The clone carrying this T cell receptor (beta chain) occurred once. What it binds is unknown. The data are from a study of cytomegalovirus exposure and HLA in healthy donors. Looking at the study overall: Later, an analysis reported that the 130 or so validation repertoires had used the same platform as the 550 to 750 first-cohort repertoires.

Libraries were prepared by immunoSEQ multiplex PCR; TCRdb keeps only in-frame clonotypes and omits some of them. The table has some 170,000 clones, approximately 96% seen once. This CDR3 is built from 12 residues. With 7 bases removed from V and 4 bases from J, the gap between germline ends came to 8 bases. The germline V gene encodes CDR1 LNHDA and CDR2 SQIVND (reference sequence). Study-level points and caveats: There were a few CMV-associated chains whose specificity for CMV antigens was confirmed in vitro. The dataset shows that most TCR sequences were rare, while some public TCRs occurred in many donors. Cytomegalovirus status was reportedly diagnosed by the classifier with high sensitivity and specificity.

V usage is TRBV19 and J usage is TRBJ2-1, with D possibly being TRBD2 (6 bases). What was sequenced was PBMCs. The clonotype was recovered from a young woman in good health and CMV-seronegative. This chain's CDR3 is CASTGRYNEQFF. The CDR3 DNA is TGTGCCAGTACTGGGAGGTACAATGAGCAGTTCTTC.